This TCR beta chain was captured in a study of response to subunit inactivated influenza vaccine. Study outcomes and limitations: Few additional T cells are recruited per seasonal influenza vaccination, authors suggested.

Each CDR3 protein gets one entry after TCRdb re-called the RT-PCR reads with MiXCR. The sample carries 150,000 to 200,000 distinct CDR3 sequences, roughly 8.7% recorded once. Trimming removed 4 bases at V and 5 bases at J, with 15 bases between. This CDR3 has 14 amino acids. CDR1 and CDR2 (germline): SGHRS, YFSETQ. A note on this clonotype: Antigen specificity is unknown.

This sequence originates from a man in his fifties or sixties who received an inactivated influenza vaccine. The chain uses TRBV5-1 and TRBJ2-5; either TRBD1 or TRBD2 may fit D (5 bases each). The source was non-naive T cells sorted from PBMCs, collected on the day of vaccination. The CDR3 loop reads CASSEPRGQETQYF. CDR3 nucleotide sequence: TGCGCCAGCAGCGAACCGAGGGGCCAGGAGACCCAGTACTTC. Supplemented by reference TRBV5-1 and TRBJ2-5, the full variable domain reads KAGVTQTPRYLIKTRGQQVTLSCSPISGHRSVSWYQQTPGQGLQFLFEYFSETQRNKGNFPGRFSGRQFSNSRSEMNVSTLELGDSALYLCASSEPRGQETQYFGPGTRLLVL.